These T cell receptor beta chains were read from a single sample in a study of shared clonotypes between healthy human individuals. Assay: immunoSEQ multiplex PCR; the TCRdb copy retains only in-frame clones and omits some. The table has about 2 million clones, over 85% seen once. Sequenced input: naive CD8+ T cells sorted from blood. Receptors originate from a man younger than 30 in good health. Each CDR3 is given with its conserved first and last residue. Each record gives: CDR3 length, V gene, J gene, CDR3 protein.

CDR3 length: 16
V gene: TRBV5-1
J gene: TRBJ2-3
CDR3 protein: CASSLVASGPTDTQYF

CDR3 length: 15
V gene: TRBV28
J gene: TRBJ1-2
CDR3 protein: CASGAVGGLRHGYTF

CDR3 length: 15
V gene: TRBV7-2
J gene: TRBJ2-7
CDR3 protein: CASSWRTSGSYEQYF

CDR3 length: 13
V gene: TRBV19
J gene: TRBJ2-3
CDR3 protein: CASSILNTDTQYF

CDR3 length: 16
V gene: TRBV7-9
J gene: TRBJ2-2
CDR3 protein: CASSSTGGQNTGELFF

CDR3 length: 17
V gene: TRBV5-4
J gene: TRBJ2-3
CDR3 protein: CASSSGTSGISTDTQYF

CDR3 length: 15
V gene: TRBV2
J gene: TRBJ1-2
CDR3 protein: CASSELATGYYGYTF

CDR3 length: 14
V gene: TRBV27
J gene: TRBJ2-7
CDR3 protein: CASSFNPENYEQYF

CDR3 length: 13
V gene: TRBV6-5
J gene: TRBJ1-5
CDR3 protein: CASSLGTNQPQHF

CDR3 length: 15
V gene: TRBV9
J gene: TRBJ1-2
CDR3 protein: CASGGTGNTNYGYTF

CDR3 length: 18
V gene: TRBV10-3
J gene: TRBJ2-2
CDR3 protein: CAISPMDWLAGSTGELFF

CDR3 length: 14
V gene: TRBV2
J gene: TRBJ2-3
CDR3 protein: CASSVYRGTDTQYF

CDR3 length: 15
V gene: TRBV6-1
J gene: TRBJ2-7
CDR3 protein: CASSEASGANYEQYF

CDR3 length: 14
V gene: TRBV11-1
J gene: TRBJ2-6
CDR3 protein: CASSFGAGANVLTF

CDR3 length: 17
V gene: TRBV7-6
J gene: TRBJ2-2
CDR3 protein: CASSLAPLGGNTGELFF

CDR3 length: 15
V gene: TRBV9
J gene: TRBJ2-7
CDR3 protein: CASSMGQGKGYEQYF

CDR3 length: 13
V gene: TRBV2
J gene: TRBJ2-7
CDR3 protein: CASSEGVSYEQYF

CDR3 length: 15
V gene: TRBV9
J gene: TRBJ2-1
CDR3 protein: CASSARRGGYNEQFF

CDR3 length: 15
V gene: TRBV13
J gene: TRBJ1-2
CDR3 protein: CASSLGLDSNYGYTF

CDR3 length: 13
V gene: TRBV10-1
J gene: TRBJ1-6
CDR3 protein: CASSDDRDSPLHF

CDR3 length: 14
V gene: TRBV7-8
J gene: TRBJ1-1
CDR3 protein: CASSLGQSGSEAFF

CDR3 length: 14
V gene: TRBV15
J gene: TRBJ2-1
CDR3 protein: CATRSPRTYNEQFF

CDR3 length: 14
V gene: TRBV4-3
J gene: TRBJ1-1
CDR3 protein: CASSQYRGNTEAFF

CDR3 length: 15
V gene: TRBV9
J gene: TRBJ2-1
CDR3 protein: CASSAGRISYNEQFF

CDR3 length: 15
V gene: TRBV30
J gene: TRBJ2-7
CDR3 protein: CAWSVREGVVYEQYF

CDR3 length: 14
V gene: TRBV27
J gene: TRBJ2-1
CDR3 protein: CASSFGTGGHEQFF

CDR3 length: 13
V gene: TRBV7-3
J gene: TRBJ1-1
CDR3 protein: CASSLNRDTEAFF

CDR3 length: 13
V gene: TRBV19
J gene: TRBJ1-1
CDR3 protein: CASSPGLNTEAFF

CDR3 length: 15
V gene: TRBV6-1
J gene: TRBJ2-7
CDR3 protein: CASTSGRGGDGEQYF

CDR3 length: 15
V gene: TRBV7-9
J gene: TRBJ1-1
CDR3 protein: CASSSYRGPNTEAFF

CDR3 length: 10
V gene: TRBV27
J gene: TRBJ1-2
CDR3 protein: CASSYAGYTF

CDR3 length: 17
V gene: TRBV28
J gene: TRBJ2-5
CDR3 protein: CASSSSSGTAQGWTQYF

CDR3 length: 15
V gene: TRBV7-3
J gene: TRBJ2-7
CDR3 protein: CASSWFGTGDYEQYF

CDR3 length: 14
V gene: TRBV9
J gene: TRBJ1-6
CDR3 protein: CASSPWDSNSPLHF

CDR3 length: 14
V gene: TRBV6-5
J gene: TRBJ2-6
CDR3 protein: CASSWDSGANVLTF

CDR3 length: 15
V gene: TRBV11-2
J gene: TRBJ2-7
CDR3 protein: CASSPPDRGPYEQYF

CDR3 length: 16
V gene: TRBV5-6
J gene: TRBJ2-3
CDR3 protein: CASTPTSGWGTDTQYF

CDR3 length: 12
V gene: TRBV10-3
J gene: TRBJ1-5
CDR3 protein: CAISDGGQPQHF

CDR3 length: 14
V gene: TRBV10-3
J gene: TRBJ2-3
CDR3 protein: CAIGADRGTDTQYF

CDR3 length: 20
V gene: TRBV4-3
J gene: TRBJ2-3
CDR3 protein: CASSQDGAAGGSEGTDTQYF

CDR3 length: 16
V gene: TRBV4-1
J gene: TRBJ2-7
CDR3 protein: CASSQATGTEPNEQYF

CDR3 length: 18
V gene: TRBV7-9
J gene: TRBJ1-1
CDR3 protein: CASSLALSYRPWDTEAFF

CDR3 length: 18
V gene: TRBV4-2
J gene: TRBJ2-1
CDR3 protein: CASSQEGADYKEYNEQFF

CDR3 length: 14
V gene: TRBV4-1
J gene: TRBJ1-5
CDR3 protein: CASSQPGHNQPQHF

CDR3 length: 15
V gene: TRBV27
J gene: TRBJ1-6
CDR3 protein: CASSLQDEGNSPLHF

CDR3 length: 14
V gene: TRBV5-1
J gene: TRBJ2-7
CDR3 protein: CASSEDRGVYEQYF

CDR3 length: 14
V gene: TRBV7-3
J gene: TRBJ1-3
CDR3 protein: CASSLQGWGDTIYF

CDR3 length: 14
V gene: TRBV30
J gene: TRBJ2-1
CDR3 protein: CAWTSVGGWNEQFF

CDR3 length: 16
V gene: TRBV7-9
J gene: TRBJ1-2
CDR3 protein: CASSLSSGGQDNGYTF

CDR3 length: 16
V gene: TRBV9
J gene: TRBJ2-5
CDR3 protein: CASSAPGGTARETQYF

CDR3 length: 14
V gene: TRBV29-1
J gene: TRBJ2-3
CDR3 protein: CSVRGASAVDTQYF

CDR3 length: 15
V gene: TRBV5-1
J gene: TRBJ2-1
CDR3 protein: CASSLVTGIYNEQFF

CDR3 length: 15
V gene: TRBV7-2
J gene: TRBJ2-7
CDR3 protein: CASSSRDSFTYEQYF

CDR3 length: 13
V gene: TRBV9
J gene: TRBJ2-7
CDR3 protein: CASSLHTATEQYF

CDR3 length: 16
V gene: TRBV19
J gene: TRBJ2-7
CDR3 protein: CASSMSDRGESYEQYF

CDR3 length: 12
V gene: TRBV5-4
J gene: TRBJ2-1
CDR3 protein: CASSLGANEQFF

CDR3 length: 17
V gene: TRBV2
J gene: TRBJ1-2
CDR3 protein: CASSDVSTGWGIYGYTF